Shown below are 21 T cell receptor beta chains from a single sample sequenced in a study of blood T cell repertoires in COVID-19. Assay used: immunoSEQ multiplex PCR; TCRdb lists only in-frame clones, some missing. The sample records 150,000 to 200,000 clones, more than 65% being singletons. Sample: PBMCs or T cells enriched from blood (not recorded which). These receptors were collected from a woman aged 45-65 years with acute COVID-19.

The sample holds one count of this clone. The V gene is TRBV7-2, the J gene TRBJ1-4, with TRBD1 as a possible D gene (5 bases). V was trimmed by 5 bases and J by 8 bases, leaving 15 bases between them. The CDR3 sequence is 14 residues long. CDR1 is SGHTA and CDR2 is FQGNSA in the germline V gene. The CDR3 spells CASSDQGIREKLFF. The CDR3 DNA follows: TGTGCCAGCAGCGACCAGGGAATTCGAGAAAAACTGTTTTTT.

This chain links TRBV27 with TRBJ2-2; TRBD1 matches 8 bases. The CDR3 extends over 15 amino acids. Germline V CDR1 and CDR2: MNHEY, SMNVEV (reference sequence). Germline trimming cut 5 bases from V and 8 bases from J; bases unmatched to any gene: 10. CDR3 DNA sequence: TGTGCCAGCAGTCCACGACAGGGGTGGGCAGGGGAGCTGTTTTTT. It specifies CASSPRQGWAGELFF.

This clone was seen more than once but under ten times. The rearrangement uses TRBV7-2 and TRBJ1-1; the D is unclear. The CDR3 runs 14 residues. Trimming pared 2 bases from V and 8 bases from J, leaving 15 bases between. Germline assignment: CDR1 SGHTA and CDR2 FQGNSA. CDR3 protein: CASSLSPFGSEAFF. The CDR3 DNA reads as TGTGCCAGCAGCTTATCCCCTTTCGGGTCCGAAGCTTTCTTT. The full variable domain, in which reference TRBV7-2 and TRBJ1-1 provide the parts outside the CDR3, is GAGVSQSPSNKVTEKGKDVELRCDPISGHTALYWYRQSLGQGLEFLIYFQGNSAPDKSGLPSDRFSAERTGGSVSTLTIQRTQQEDSAVYLCASSLSPFGSEAFFGQGTRLTVV.

The J gene is TRBJ2-1, the V gene TRBV27; TRBD2 matches at 7 bases. This CDR3 contains 15 residues. In germline, CDR1 is MNHEY, CDR2 SMNVEV (reference sequence). V gave up 5 bases and J gave up 1 base; unmatched junction bases: 5. The CDR3 nucleotides read TGTGCCAGCAGTCACCCTAGCGGATCCTACAATGAGCAGTTCTTC. Protein: CASSHPSGSYNEQFF.

This clone was seen just once. This rearrangement joins TRBV30 to TRBJ2-3, with TRBD2 identical over 8 bases. The CDR3 has 15 residues. Germline loops: CDR1 GTSNPN, CDR2 SVGIG (reference sequence). The V gene end was trimmed by 3 bases and the J gene end by 3 bases; junction bases not matched to a gene: 8. CDR3 nucleotide sequence: TGTGCCTGGAGAAAGGGTAGCGGGGCGACAGATACGCAGTATTTT. Protein sequence: CAWRKGSGATDTQYF. Complete variable domain (other parts from reference TRBV30 and TRBJ2-3): SQTIHQWPATLVQPVGSPLSLECTVEGTSNPNLYWYRQAAGRGLQLLFYSVGIGQISSEVPQNLSASRPQDRQFILSSKKLLLSDSGFYLCAWRKGSGATDTQYFGPGTRLTVL.

This clone occurred a few times. The chain recombines TRBV28 with TRBJ1-3; 9 bases fit TRBD1. V was pared by 3 bases and J by 7 bases, with 7 bases of the junction left unmatched. The CDR3 is 15 amino acids. In germline, CDR1 is MDHEN, CDR2 SYDVKM. CDR3 sequence: CASSFPGTGKNTIYF. CDR3 bases: TGTGCCAGCAGTTTTCCCGGGACAGGGAAGAACACCATATATTTT.

There are many counts of this clone. The rearrangement uses TRBV27 and TRBJ1-5; 11 positions match TRBD1. The V gene end was trimmed by 4 bases and the J gene end by 11 bases; junction bases not matched to a gene: 13. Germline loops: CDR1 MNHEY, CDR2 SMNVEV (reference sequence). This CDR3 comprises 16 residues. In nucleotides, the CDR3 is TGTGCCAGCAGTTCAAACCTCCGGGACAGGGGGAGGACCCAGCATTTT. Translated, it gives CASSSNLRDRGRTQHF.

This rearrangement joins TRBV9 to TRBJ1-3, with a weak D call TRBD1 (5 bases). Germline V gene data show CDR1 as SGDLS and CDR2 as YYNGEE. The V end lost 0 bases, the J end lost 11 bases, and 15 bases lay between the germline ends. This CDR3 is built from 14 residues. The DNA of the CDR3 is TGTGCCAGCAGCGTAGGGGACTCGGGTGGCTCCATATATTTT. This codes for CASSVGDSGGSIYF.

The chain carries TRBV5-1 and TRBJ2-3; 9 bases fit TRBD1. CDR1 is SGHRS, CDR2 YFSETQ, per germline. The CDR3 is 14 amino acids. V was clipped by 5 bases and J by 5 bases; unmatched bases: 6. The CDR3 DNA follows: TGCGCCAGCAGAGGGGACAGGGAGGAAGATACGCAGTATTTT. It encodes CASRGDREEDTQYF.

The V call is TRBV7-8, the J call TRBJ1-1; D unclear. There are 12 residues in the CDR3. Germline V gene lookup returns CDR1 SGHVS and CDR2 FQNEAQ. Trimming removed 5 bases at V and 10 bases at J, with 14 bases between. The CDR3 reads CASSPSRTGAFF. As DNA, the CDR3 is TGTGCCAGCAGCCCAAGTCGAACGGGAGCTTTCTTT.

This chain joins TRBV5-6 and TRBJ1-3; D not certain. The ends were cut back, 0 bases at V and 0 bases at J, with 10 bases in the middle. Germline values: CDR1 SGHDT, CDR2 YYEEEE. This CDR3 comprises 16 residues. The DNA of the CDR3 is TGTGCCAGCAGCTTGGGAGGGCAGTACTCTGGAAACACCATATATTTT. Its protein is CASSLGGQYSGNTIYF.

The gene calls are TRBV5-5 and TRBJ1-4; maybe TRBD1 (5 bases). The CDR3 has 17 residues. Per the germline V gene, CDR1 is SGHKS and CDR2 is YYEKEE (reference sequence). Trimming stripped 4 bases from V and 4 bases from J, with 20 bases between. CDR3 sequence reads: CASSRLHGAALNEKLFF. CDR3 bases: TGTGCCAGCAGCAGACTGCATGGGGCGGCCCTTAATGAAAAACTGTTTTTT.

The table lists this clone with a count of one. The chain has TRBV5-8 and TRBJ1-6; no reliable D call. The germline V gene has CDR1 SGHTS and CDR2 YDEGEE. Between the trimmed V and J ends, which lost 0 bases and 6 bases, there was a span of 7 bases. CDR3 length: 14 residues. The CDR3 region has the DNA TGTGCCAGCAGCTTGGAGGCGGGTAATTCACCCCTCCACTTT. Translating gives CASSLEAGNSPLHF.

This chain uses TRBV7-3 with TRBJ2-7; D is undetermined. The CDR3 consists of 17 residues. The germline CDR1 and CDR2 sequences are SGHTA and FQGTGA. V lost 0 bases and J lost 0, with 15 bases in between. CDR3: CASSLTSSWRLSYEQYV. Here the CDR3 DNA reads TGTGCCAGCAGCTTAACCTCATCATGGCGGCTCTCCTACGAGCAGTACGTC.

This clone has more than one count but fewer than ten. V and J are TRBV7-8 and TRBJ1-2; tentative D call: TRBD1 (6 bases). V was cut by 2 bases and J by 6 bases, with 19 bases left in between. From germline, CDR1 is SGHVS and CDR2 FQNEAQ. This CDR3 has 16 residues. In nucleotides, the CDR3 is TGTGCCAGCAGCTTAAAATGGGAGGGGGATTATGATGGCTACACCTTC. Translated, it gives CASSLKWEGDYDGYTF.

Here the CDR3 DNA reads TGTGCCACCCGGGACAGTACCTACGAGCAGTACGTC. Translation gives CATRDSTYEQYV. V gene TRBV6-5 combines with J gene TRBJ2-7; 7 bases align to TRBD1. Germline lookup yields CDR1 MNHEY and CDR2 SVGAGI. The CDR3 totals 12 residues. Trimming removed 10 bases from V and 2 bases from J; junction bases left unmatched: 5.

The genes are TRBV2 and TRBJ2-6, with D maybe TRBD2 (6 bases). Germline assignment: CDR1 SNHLY and CDR2 FYNNEI. This CDR3 is built from 15 residues. Trimming removed 4 bases from V and 2 bases from J, with 9 bases in between. The CDR3 nucleotides read TGTGCCAGCAGTGCGAGGGAGGCTGGGGCCAACGTCCTGACTTTC. Its protein product is CASSAREAGANVLTF.

CDR3 sequence: CASSQRGGGGYTF. CDR3 bases: TGTGCCAGCAGCCAGAGGGGGGGCGGTGGCTACACCTTC. The chain recombines TRBV3-1 (or the pseudogene TRBV3-2) with TRBJ1-2; a weak D match, TRBD1 (6 bases). Germline CDR1 reads LGHDT; CDR2 reads YNNKEL (reference sequence). The V end was cut by 3 bases, the J end by 7 bases, with 12 bases between. This CDR3 contains 13 residues.

This clone showed up just once. J is TRBJ2-1 and V is TRBV18; TRBD2 matches 8 bases. Unmatched junction bases numbered 5, after V lost 2 bases and J lost 5 bases. Germline assignment: CDR1 KGHSH and CDR2 LQKENI. The CDR3 runs 15 residues. CDR3 nucleotides: TGTGCCAGCTCACCATCTGCGGGGGGTAACAATGAGCAGTTCTTC. The encoded protein is CASSPSAGGNNEQFF. Based on the CDR3 plus reference TRBV18 and TRBJ2-1, the full variable domain is NAGVMQNPRHLVRRRGQEARLRCSPMKGHSHVYWYRQLPEEGLKFMVYLQKENIIDESGMPKERFSAEFPKEGPSILRIQQVVRGDSAAYFCASSPSAGGNNEQFFGPGTRLTVL.

In its sample, this clone was seen once. CDR3 sequence reads: CASSDIQGGTRNTEAFF. For the CDR3, the DNA is TGTGCCAGCAGTGACATCCAGGGAGGGACTCGGAACACTGAAGCTTTCTTT. This chain links TRBV6-2 or TRBV6-3 with TRBJ1-1, with a possible D match to TRBD1 (5 bases). The ends were cut back, 5 bases at V and 1 base at J, with 20 bases in the middle. Per germline, CDR1 MNHEY and CDR2 SVGEGT. The CDR3 runs to 17 residues.

This chain links TRBV5-1 with TRBJ1-1; the match to TRBD1 covers 9 bases. CDR3 length: 15 residues. CDR1 SGHRS and CDR2 YFSETQ come from the germline V gene. With 4 bases clipped from V and 11 bases from J, the junction kept 15 bases outside the gene matches. CDR3 sequence reads: CASSPRTGEGTNAFF. In DNA, the CDR3 is TGCGCCAGCAGCCCCAGGACAGGGGAGGGGACAAATGCTTTCTTT. The full variable domain, rest sourced from reference TRBV5-1 and TRBJ1-1, is KAGVTQTPRYLIKTRGQQVTLSCSPISGHRSVSWYQQTPGQGLQFLFEYFSETQRNKGNFPGRFSGRQFSNSRSEMNVSTLELGDSALYLCASSPRTGEGTNAFFGQGTRLTVV.